Here is one TCR beta chain with its context. The antigen remains undetermined. This CDR3 spans 14 amino acids. Germline CDR1 is SGDLS and CDR2 is YYNGEE. This entry belongs to a study of CXCR3-negative and CXCR3-positive naive CD8 T cells. 5' RACE that incorporated UMI labels was used to prepare the TRB cDNA libraries. TCRdb reprocessed the 5' RACE reads and stores each CDR3 protein as one record, lacking DNA. This sample contains over 100,000 distinct CDR3 sequences. Study-wide results and limits: CXCR3-positive naive cells carried more hydrophobic TRB CDR3s than CXCR3-negative naive cells did.

The rearrangement joins TRBV9 to TRBJ2-5; without DNA, the TCRdb call of TRBD2 cannot be checked. Sequenced material: naive CXCR3- CD8+ T cells from blood. Documented subset: CD45RO-CCR7+CD27+CD95- naive CD8+ T cells lacking CXCR3 (TNR3-). The TCR was taken from a human donor in good health. Some clones in this sample may be carry-over from other donors' samples. The CDR3: CASSPRRREETQYF.